A single sample is the source of the 14 T cell receptor beta chains below, sequenced in a study of shared clonotypes between healthy human individuals. Here immunoSEQ multiplex PCR was the method, and the copy in TCRdb shows in-frame clones only, minus some. The table shows over a million clones, with roughly 96% occurring only once. The sequenced sample consisted of naive CD4+ T cells sorted from blood. Described subset: CD45RA+ positively selected. These receptors originate from a man aged 25-45 years in good health.

V and J are TRBV7-8 and TRBJ1-5; D perhaps matches TRBD1 (5 bases). Germline assignment: CDR1 SGHVS and CDR2 FQNEAQ. This CDR3 spans 15 amino acids. The germline V and J ends were trimmed by 1 base and 4 bases, with 11 bases remaining between them. CDR3 in amino acids: CASSLGRGGNQPQHF. DNA for the CDR3: TGTGCCAGCAGCTTAGGTAGGGGCGGGAATCAGCCCCAGCATTTT.

V usage is TRBV6-5 and J usage is TRBJ1-2; possibly TRBD1 for D (6 bases). CDR3 length equals 14 residues. Germline CDR1 MNHEY, CDR2 SVGAGI. V lost 2 bases and J 4 bases, leaving 11 bases between the germline ends. This chain's CDR3 is CASSYAGDFYGYTF. The DNA of the CDR3 is TGTGCCAGCAGTTACGCAGGGGACTTCTATGGCTACACCTTC.

This clone was seen a few times. The V gene is TRBV6-1, the J gene TRBJ1-5; no firm D call. The V gene lost 4 bases and the J gene lost 5 bases, with 15 bases spanning the gap. The CDR3 has 15 amino acids. CDR1 and CDR2 (germline): MNHNS, SASEGT. This CDR3 reads CASSAASRNHQPQHF. CDR3 sequence (DNA): TGTGCCAGCAGTGCGGCTTCAAGGAACCATCAGCCCCAGCATTTT.

The chain carries TRBV5-5 and TRBJ2-5; D unresolved. CDR3 size: 13 residues. Germline-derived CDR1 and CDR2 are SGHKS and YYEKEE (reference sequence). V was trimmed by 2 bases and J by 1 base, leaving 6 bases between them. CDR3 sequence: CASSFAVQETQYF. CDR3 coding DNA: TGTGCCAGCAGCTTTGCTGTCCAAGAGACCCAGTACTTC. Drawing the rest from reference TRBV5-5 and TRBJ2-5, the complete variable domain is DAGVTQSPTHLIKTRGQQVTLRCSPISGHKSVSWYQQVLGQGPQFIFQYYEKEERGRGNFPDRFSARQFPNYSSELNVNALLLGDSALYLCASSFAVQETQYFGPGTRLLVL.

The rearrangement uses TRBV4-1 and TRBJ2-7; no reliable D call. The CDR3 loop spans 17 amino acids. V was pared by 0 bases and J by 1 base, with 16 bases between. Germline loops: CDR1 MGHRA, CDR2 YSYEKL. The CDR3 nucleotides read TGCGCCAGCAGCCAAGATAGGAACAGCGTAAAGTCCTACGAGCAGTACTTC. This sequence encodes CASSQDRNSVKSYEQYF.

The gene calls are TRBV12-2 and TRBJ2-1; the table gives TRBD2 as D, unverified against the DNA. TRBV12-2 is designated a pseudogene. This CDR3 has 17 amino acids. DNA of the CDR3: TGTGCAAGTCGCTTAGCTCGGACTTTATTGACCTACAATGAGCAGTTCTTC. This translates into CASRLARTLLTYNEQFF.

The V gene is TRBV2, the J gene TRBJ2-5, with 7 bases aligning to TRBD2. Germline V gene data show CDR1 as SNHLY and CDR2 as FYNNEI. This CDR3 contains 13 residues. V lost 6 bases and J lost 4; bases outside the gene matches: 5. This CDR3 is CASSGGSAETQYF. CDR3 DNA sequence: TGTGCCAGCAGCGGGGGGTCGGCAGAGACCCAGTACTTC.

This clone showed up just once. The V and J genes are TRBV6-5 and TRBJ2-2, with TRBD2 as a possible D gene (5 bases). The CDR3 runs 15 residues. Per the germline V gene, CDR1 is MNHEY and CDR2 is SVGAGI. Trimming left V 6 bases short and J 5 bases short, with 16 bases between. Here the CDR3 reads CASSFLAGETGELFF. In nucleotides, the CDR3 is TGTGCCAGCAGCTTCCTAGCTGGAGAGACCGGGGAGCTGTTTTTT.

The V call is TRBV18, the J call TRBJ2-7; maybe TRBD2 (5 bases). This CDR3 is built from 14 residues. V lost 3 bases and J 2 bases, leaving 11 bases between the germline ends. From germline, CDR1 is KGHSH and CDR2 LQKENI. The CDR3 here is CASSPIANTYEQYF. Written as DNA, the CDR3 is TGTGCCAGCTCACCGATAGCGAACACCTACGAGCAGTACTTC. Supplemented by reference TRBV18 and TRBJ2-7, the full variable domain reads NAGVMQNPRHLVRRRGQEARLRCSPMKGHSHVYWYRQLPEEGLKFMVYLQKENIIDESGMPKERFSAEFPKEGPSILRIQQVVRGDSAAYFCASSPIANTYEQYFGPGTRLTVT.

The V and J genes are TRBV18 and TRBJ2-2; the match to TRBD2 covers 11 bases. Germline V lookup: CDR1 KGHSH, CDR2 LQKENI. Germline trimming cut 3 bases from V and 2 bases from J; bases unmatched to any gene: 11. The CDR3 extends over 19 amino acids. CDR3 bases: TGTGCCAGCTCACCGCGTCTACTAGCGGGAGCGGGAAACACCGGGGAGCTGTTTTTT. Translation gives CASSPRLLAGAGNTGELFF.

J is TRBJ2-1 and V is TRBV5-8; tentative D call: TRBD1 (5 bases). Trimming left V 3 bases short and J 4 bases short, with 14 bases between. There are 15 residues in the CDR3. Germline lookup yields CDR1 SGHTS and CDR2 YDEGEE. CDR3 in amino acids: CASSSADRVYNEQFF. The CDR3 nucleotides are TGTGCCAGCAGCTCCGCAGACAGAGTTTACAATGAGCAGTTCTTC.

The chain employs TRBV5-1 and TRBJ2-1; no definite D call. CDR1 is SGHRS, CDR2 YFSETQ, per germline. The CDR3 has 15 amino acids. Trimming cost V 2 bases and J 0 bases, with 9 bases left between them. CDR3 amino acids: CASSFDRNSYNEQFF. The CDR3 DNA reads as TGCGCCAGCAGCTTCGATAGAAACTCCTACAATGAGCAGTTCTTC.

This sequence joins TRBV18 and TRBJ2-7; weak D call: TRBD2 (6 bases). This CDR3 has 16 amino acids. Germline V gene sequence: CDR1 KGHSH, CDR2 LQKENI. Deletions cut 0 bases from V and 5 bases from J, with 17 bases between. The CDR3 region is CASSPPRREYFHEQYF. The CDR3, as DNA: TGTGCCAGCTCACCACCTCGACGGGAGTACTTCCACGAGCAGTACTTC.

The CDR3: CASSLEGRGTQYF. The CDR3 DNA sequence: TGTGCCAGCAGCTTAGAAGGTCGTGGGACCCAGTACTTC. V usage is TRBV13 and J usage is TRBJ2-5, with D hard to call. CDR3 size: 13 residues. The germline CDR1 and CDR2 sequences are PRHDT and FYEKMQ (reference sequence). The V end lost 1 base, the J end lost 7 bases, and 10 bases lay between the germline ends.